This T cell receptor beta chain was profiled in a study of OX40 agonist ivuxolimab in advanced cancers. General study findings and limits: Both CD4+ and CD8+ T cell populations in blood had undergone clonal expansion by week 6 at 0.1 to 3.0 mg/kg. Researchers did not determine the expanded peripheral T cells' antigen specificity.

Germline loops: CDR1 LNHDA, CDR2 SQIVND (reference sequence). CDR3 length: 14 amino acids. V lost 3 bases to trimming and J lost 8 bases; unmatched junction nucleotides: 7. This table comes from immunoSEQ multiplex PCR, and its TCRdb copy is limited to in-frame clones, with some not included. The table lists around 60,000 clones, approximately 90% of them singletons, with around 0.56% in the top ten. Sampling of blood occurred at baseline, cycle 4 day 1, and cycle 7 day 1. In the case of this clone: Its target is unknown.

The receptor was isolated from an adult with an advanced solid tumor such as melanoma, head and neck, liver or kidney cancer. The gene calls are TRBV19 and TRBJ2-1; 7 nucleotides match TRBD2. The specimen comprised CD4+ or CD8+ T cells sorted from blood, sampled in a trial of the OX40 agonist ivuxolimab. This CDR3 reads CASSIKTSRYEQFF. CDR3 nucleotide sequence: TGTGCCAGTAGTATTAAGACTAGCCGCTATGAGCAGTTCTTC. The full variable domain, with the rest looked up from reference TRBV19 and TRBJ2-1, is DGGITQSPKYLFRKEGQNVTLSCEQNLNHDAMYWYRQDPGQGLRLIYYSQIVNDFQKGDIAEGYSVSREKKESFPLTVTSAQKNPTAFYLCASSIKTSRYEQFFGPGTRLTVL.